Each of the 17 T cell receptor beta chains below was sequenced from the same sample in a study of PD-1 blockade in classical Hodgkin lymphoma. No patient escaped relapse after autologous stem cell transplantation, and brentuximab vedotin exposure varied. The protocol was immunoSEQ multiplex PCR, while the TCRdb copy is restricted to in-frame clones and leaves out a portion. This table has tens of thousands of clones, about two thirds appearing once. The specimen was peripheral blood mononuclear cells (PBMCs), collected before the second cycle of nivolumab. These receptors were obtained from a human donor with classical Hodgkin lymphoma.

V usage is TRBV19 and J usage is TRBJ1-5, with a weak D call TRBD1 (5 bases). Germline V lookup: CDR1 LNHDA, CDR2 SQIVND (reference sequence). V was cut by 8 bases and J by 2 bases, with 16 bases left in between. This CDR3 comprises 15 residues. The CDR3 here is CASRALGEGNQPQHF. The DNA of the CDR3 is TGTGCCAGTCGCGCCTTGGGGGAGGGCAATCAGCCCCAGCATTTT.

This rearrangement joins TRBV27 to TRBJ2-1; 7 bases match TRBD2. The CDR3 extends over 15 amino acids. In germline, CDR1 is MNHEY, CDR2 SMNVEV (reference sequence). J was trimmed by 7 bases and V by 9 bases; bases with no gene match: 15. The CDR3 here is CASHRGGSLSNEQFF. The CDR3 region has the DNA TGTGCCAGTCACCGGGGCGGGAGTCTCTCAAATGAGCAGTTCTTC.

The chain has TRBV7-7 and TRBJ2-7; 7 positions match TRBD1. V was clipped by 5 bases and J by 7 bases; unmatched bases: 8. This CDR3 spans 13 amino acids. Germline loops: CDR1 SSHAT, CDR2 FNYEAQ (reference sequence). The CDR3 loop is CASSPDRFGEQYF. The CDR3 coding sequence is TGTGCCAGCAGCCCGGACAGGTTCGGGGAGCAGTACTTC.

This sequence joins TRBV6-5 and TRBJ2-1; TRBD2 aligns across 13 bases. The CDR3 has 13 residues. The germline V gene encodes CDR1 MNHEY and CDR2 SVGAGI. With 10 bases clipped from V and 4 bases from J, the junction kept 1 base outside the gene matches. DNA of the CDR3: TGTGCCACACTAGCGGGGGGGTACAATGAGCAGTTCTTC. Translation gives CATLAGGYNEQFF.

The rearrangement joins TRBV5-1 to TRBJ2-3, with TRBD2 as a possible D gene (5 bases). Trimming took off 0 bases at V and 2 bases at J, with 10 bases between the two ends. CDR1 SGHRS and CDR2 YFSETQ come from the germline V gene. The CDR3 covers 15 residues. The CDR3 here is CASSLASSYTDTQYF. In DNA, the CDR3 is TGCGCCAGCAGCTTGGCTAGCAGTTACACAGATACGCAGTATTTT. Full variable domain (missing parts from reference TRBV5-1 and TRBJ2-3): KAGVTQTPRYLIKTRGQQVTLSCSPISGHRSVSWYQQTPGQGLQFLFEYFSETQRNKGNFPGRFSGRQFSNSRSEMNVSTLELGDSALYLCASSLASSYTDTQYFGPGTRLTVL.

J is TRBJ2-5 and V is TRBV28, with D possibly being TRBD1 or TRBD2 (6 bases each). CDR3 length: 14 residues. V was cut by 5 bases and J by 4 bases, with 14 bases left in between. Germline V gene lookup returns CDR1 MDHEN and CDR2 SYDVKM. The DNA of the CDR3 is TGTGCCAGCAGTGTCGGGGGCCGGGGAGAGACCCAGTACTTC. It codes for CASSVGGRGETQYF.

This chain connects TRBV6-5 to TRBJ1-6; TRBD1 is a possible D gene (6 bases). The CDR3 spans 15 residues. Germline assignment: CDR1 MNHEY and CDR2 SVGAGI. Trimming removed 0 bases from V and 9 bases from J, with 12 bases in between. This CDR3 reads CASSYSTGGPSPLHF. For the CDR3, the DNA is TGTGCCAGCAGTTACTCGACCGGGGGGCCTTCACCCCTCCACTTT.

The chain is built from TRBV5-6 and TRBJ1-1, with D hard to call. The V gene's germline CDR1 is SGHDT and CDR2 YYEEEE. Trimming took off 2 bases at V and 6 bases at J, with 14 bases between the two ends. This CDR3 has 14 amino acids. Here the CDR3 reads CASSLRAGLAEAFF. DNA of the CDR3: TGTGCCAGCAGCTTACGAGCCGGTCTCGCTGAAGCTTTCTTT.

The rearrangement joins TRBV12-5 to TRBJ1-1; the D is unclear. From germline, CDR1 is LGHNT and CDR2 FRNRAP. This CDR3 region has 14 residues. V was shortened by 5 bases and J by 4 bases, with 14 bases between the two germline ends. CDR3 sequence reads: CASGPPGGITEAFF. The CDR3, as DNA: TGTGCTAGTGGTCCGCCTGGTGGTATCACTGAAGCTTTCTTT. The whole variable domain, remainder taken from reference TRBV12-5 and TRBJ1-1, is DARVTQTPRHKVTEMGQEVTMRCQPILGHNTVFWYRQTMMQGLELLAYFRNRAPLDDSGMPKDRFSAEMPDATLATLKIQPSEPRDSAVYFCASGPPGGITEAFFGQGTRLTVV.

The chain recombines TRBV6-1 with TRBJ1-2; 10 bases fit TRBD1. Germline CDR1 MNHNS, CDR2 SASEGT. V shed 7 bases, J shed 3 bases, and the junction held 2 bases outside the gene matches. The CDR3 covers 13 residues. Written as DNA, the CDR3 is TGTGCCAGCAAGGGACAGGGGTACTATGGCTACACCTTC. Encoded protein: CASKGQGYYGYTF.

This rearrangement joins TRBV14 to TRBJ2-7; D gene unclear. The germline gives CDR1 SGHDN, CDR2 FVKESK. This CDR3 has 15 residues. Trimming stripped 4 bases from V and 3 bases from J, with 16 bases between. CDR3: CASSPTLGVSYEQYF. DNA for the CDR3: TGTGCCAGCAGCCCGACATTAGGCGTTAGCTACGAGCAGTACTTC.

The chain employs TRBV18 and TRBJ2-2; D could derive from TRBD1 or TRBD2 (6 bases each). In germline, CDR1 is KGHSH, CDR2 LQKENI. This CDR3 region has 18 residues. V lost 0 bases, J lost 3 bases, and 17 bases lay in between. The CDR3 DNA sequence: TGTGCCAGCTCACCACCGTTACGGGGGCTCACGTACACCGGGGAGCTGTTTTTT. Translated: CASSPPLRGLTYTGELFF.

This CDR3 reads CASSVGGDREAYEQYF. The CDR3 nucleotides read TGTGCCAGCAGCGTAGGTGGGGACAGGGAAGCCTACGAGCAGTACTTC. This chain joins TRBV9 and TRBJ2-7; 9 bases align to TRBD1. Germline CDR1 and CDR2: SGDLS and YYNGEE. The CDR3 contains 16 residues. The V segment lost 0 bases and the J segment 2 bases; nucleotides outside the gene matches: 6.

The chain recombines TRBV7-7 with TRBJ2-5; D is perhaps TRBD2 (5 bases). The CDR3 runs 15 residues. Trimming removed 5 bases at V and 5 bases at J, with 18 bases between. From germline, CDR1 is SSHAT and CDR2 FNYEAQ (reference sequence). Here the CDR3 DNA reads TGTGCCAGCAGCCCTAGCCTCCTAAGCGCGGAGACCCAGTACTTC. Its translation: CASSPSLLSAETQYF.

The chain has TRBV2 and TRBJ2-3, with D unresolved. This CDR3 is built from 14 residues. Germline loops: CDR1 SNHLY, CDR2 FYNNEI. V lost 8 bases and J lost 2, with 14 bases in between. CDR3 in amino acids: CASSGLWSTDTQYF. Here the CDR3 DNA reads TGTGCCAGCTCCGGGTTATGGTCCACAGATACGCAGTATTTT. Based on the CDR3 plus reference TRBV2 and TRBJ2-3, the full variable domain is EPEVTQTPSHQVTQMGQEVILRCVPISNHLYFYWYRQILGQKVEFLVSFYNNEISEKSEIFDDQFSVERPDGSNFTLKIRSTKLEDSAMYFCASSGLWSTDTQYFGPGTRLTVL.

In its sample, this clone was seen a few times. V and J are TRBV4-1 and TRBJ2-1, with D perhaps TRBD2 (5 bases). Trimming removed 1 base at V and 0 bases at J, with 13 bases between. The CDR3 is 17 residues long. Germline CDR1 is MGHRA and CDR2 is YSYEKL. CDR3 residues: CASSQGTGMSSYNEQFF. The CDR3 coding sequence is TGCGCCAGCAGCCAAGGTACCGGGATGAGCTCCTACAATGAGCAGTTCTTC.

This chain connects TRBV2 to TRBJ2-5, with D maybe TRBD1 (6 bases). Germline V gene data show CDR1 as SNHLY and CDR2 as FYNNEI. V lost 6 bases and J lost 1, with 12 bases in between. The CDR3 totals 14 residues. The CDR3, as DNA: TGTGCCAGCAGAACCGGGACAACCCAAGAGACCCAGTACTTC. This encodes CASRTGTTQETQYF.